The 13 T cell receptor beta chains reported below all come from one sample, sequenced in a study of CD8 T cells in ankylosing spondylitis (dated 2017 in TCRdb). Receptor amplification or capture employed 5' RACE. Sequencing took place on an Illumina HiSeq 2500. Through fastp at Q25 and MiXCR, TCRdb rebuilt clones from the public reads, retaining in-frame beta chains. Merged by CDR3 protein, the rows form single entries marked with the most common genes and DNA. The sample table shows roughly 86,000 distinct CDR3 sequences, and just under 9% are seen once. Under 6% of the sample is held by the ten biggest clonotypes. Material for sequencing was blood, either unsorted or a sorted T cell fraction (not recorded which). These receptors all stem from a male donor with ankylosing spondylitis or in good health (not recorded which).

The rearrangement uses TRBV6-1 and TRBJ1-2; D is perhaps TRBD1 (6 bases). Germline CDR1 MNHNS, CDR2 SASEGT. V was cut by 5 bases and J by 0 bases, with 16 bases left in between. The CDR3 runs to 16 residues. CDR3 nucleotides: TGTGCCAGCAGTCCCGTAACAGGGACTCCTAACTATGGCTACACCTTC. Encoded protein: CASSPVTGTPNYGYTF.

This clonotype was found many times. The CDR3 DNA sequence: TGCAGCGTTGGAGGAGGTTCCTACAATGAGCAGTTCTTC. Translated: CSVGGGSYNEQFF. The chain employs TRBV29-1 and TRBJ2-1; a possible D gene is TRBD2 (5 bases). This CDR3 is 13 amino acids long. Trimming left V 4 bases short and J 1 base short, with 8 bases between. Germline loops: CDR1 SQVTM, CDR2 ANQGSEA.

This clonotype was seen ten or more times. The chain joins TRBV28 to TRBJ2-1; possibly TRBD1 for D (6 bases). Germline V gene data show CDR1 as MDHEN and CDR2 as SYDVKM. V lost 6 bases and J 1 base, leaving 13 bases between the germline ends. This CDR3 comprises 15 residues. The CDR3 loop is CASSLTGWSYNEQFF. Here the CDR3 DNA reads TGTGCCAGCAGCTTAACAGGGTGGTCCTACAATGAGCAGTTCTTC.

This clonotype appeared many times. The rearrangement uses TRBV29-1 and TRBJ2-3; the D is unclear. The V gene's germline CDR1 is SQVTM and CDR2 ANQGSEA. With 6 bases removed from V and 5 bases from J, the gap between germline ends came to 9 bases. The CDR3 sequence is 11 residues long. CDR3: CSVRTLDTQYF. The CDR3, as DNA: TGCAGCGTCCGTACCTTAGATACGCAGTATTTT.

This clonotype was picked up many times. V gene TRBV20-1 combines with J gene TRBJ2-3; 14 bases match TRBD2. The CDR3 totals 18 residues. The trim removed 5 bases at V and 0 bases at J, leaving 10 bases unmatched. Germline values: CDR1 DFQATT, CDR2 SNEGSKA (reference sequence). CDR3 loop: CSAETGTSGGRSTDTQYF. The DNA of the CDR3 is TGCAGTGCTGAAACCGGGACTAGCGGGGGCAGGAGCACAGATACGCAGTATTTT.

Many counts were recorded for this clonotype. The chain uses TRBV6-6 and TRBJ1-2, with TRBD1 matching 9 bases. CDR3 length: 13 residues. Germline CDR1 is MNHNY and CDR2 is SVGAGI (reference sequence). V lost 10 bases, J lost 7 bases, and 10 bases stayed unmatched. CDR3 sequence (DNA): TGTGCCACGGACCGGGACAGGGACCCTGGCTACACCTTC. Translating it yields CATDRDRDPGYTF.

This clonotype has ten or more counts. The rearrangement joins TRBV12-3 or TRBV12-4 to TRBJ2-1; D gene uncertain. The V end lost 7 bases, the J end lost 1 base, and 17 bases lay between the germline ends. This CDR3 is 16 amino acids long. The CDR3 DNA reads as TGTGCCAGCACCCCTGCGGTTCGATATTCCTACAATGAGCAGTTCTTC. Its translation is CASTPAVRYSYNEQFF.

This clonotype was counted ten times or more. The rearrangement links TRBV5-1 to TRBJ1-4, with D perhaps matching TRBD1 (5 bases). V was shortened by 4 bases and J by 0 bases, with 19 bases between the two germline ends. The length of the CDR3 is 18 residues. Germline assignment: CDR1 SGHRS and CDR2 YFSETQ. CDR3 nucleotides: TGCGCCAGCAGCCCAGGACTAGGGGTCTCCTCAACTAATGAAAAACTGTTTTTT. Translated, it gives CASSPGLGVSSTNEKLFF.

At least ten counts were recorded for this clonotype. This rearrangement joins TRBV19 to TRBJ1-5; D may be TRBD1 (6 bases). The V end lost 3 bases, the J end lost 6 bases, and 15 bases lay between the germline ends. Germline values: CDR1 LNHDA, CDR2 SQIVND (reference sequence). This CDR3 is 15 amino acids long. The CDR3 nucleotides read TGTGCCAGTAGTATCGGAGGGGGATTTGCTCAGCCCCAGCATTTT. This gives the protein CASSIGGGFAQPQHF.

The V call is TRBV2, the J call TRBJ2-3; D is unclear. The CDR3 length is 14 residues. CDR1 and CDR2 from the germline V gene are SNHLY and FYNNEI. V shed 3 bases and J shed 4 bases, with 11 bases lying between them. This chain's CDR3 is CASSETGVADTQYF. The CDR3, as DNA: TGTGCCAGCAGTGAGACCGGTGTGGCAGATACGCAGTATTTT.

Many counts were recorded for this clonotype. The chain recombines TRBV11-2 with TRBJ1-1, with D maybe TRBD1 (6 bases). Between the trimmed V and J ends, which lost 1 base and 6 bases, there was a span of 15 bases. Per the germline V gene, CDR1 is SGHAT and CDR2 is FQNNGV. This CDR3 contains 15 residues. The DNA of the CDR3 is TGTGCCAGCAGCTTAGGGCCCAACAGGGCCCCTGAAGCTTTCTTT. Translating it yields CASSLGPNRAPEAFF.

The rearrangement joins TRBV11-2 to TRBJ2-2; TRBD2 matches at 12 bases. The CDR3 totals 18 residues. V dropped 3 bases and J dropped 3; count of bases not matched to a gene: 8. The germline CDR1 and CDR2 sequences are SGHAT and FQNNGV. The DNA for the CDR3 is TGTGCCAGCAGCTTCCCGGCTAGCGGGGGGGCTGACACCGGGGAGCTGTTTTTT. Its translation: CASSFPASGGADTGELFF.

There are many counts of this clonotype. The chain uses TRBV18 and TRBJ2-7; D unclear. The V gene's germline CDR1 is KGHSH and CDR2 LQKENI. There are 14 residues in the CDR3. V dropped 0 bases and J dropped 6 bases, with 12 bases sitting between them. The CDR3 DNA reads TGTGCCAGCTCACCACCAGGTCAGTTTAGCGAGCAGTACTTC. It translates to CASSPPGQFSEQYF. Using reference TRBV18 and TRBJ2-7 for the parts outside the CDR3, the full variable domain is NAGVMQNPRHLVRRRGQEARLRCSPMKGHSHVYWYRQLPEEGLKFMVYLQKENIIDESGMPKERFSAEFPKEGPSILRIQQVVRGDSAAYFCASSPPGQFSEQYFGPGTRLTVT.